The 4 T cell receptor beta chains given below trace back to one sample, sequenced in a study of cytomegalovirus exposure and HLA in healthy donors. Both 60 Vbeta primers and 13 Jbeta primers went into the PCR. Clones were sequenced by immunoSEQ multiplex PCR, and TCRdb holds only the in-frame ones, with some missing. The data contain about 190,000 clones, more than 75% of them singletons. The sequenced sample was PBMCs. The origin of the receptors is a man aged 40-49 years in good health and CMV-seropositive.

The chain is built from TRBV2 and TRBJ2-2; tentative D call: TRBD1 (5 bases). The CDR3 sequence is 15 residues long. Trimming stripped 7 bases from V and 0 bases from J, with 12 bases between. Germline V gives CDR1 SNHLY, CDR2 FYNNEI. The CDR3 region is CASNRLRANTGELFF. The CDR3 DNA sequence: TGTGCCAGCAACCGGCTCAGGGCGAACACCGGGGAGCTGTTTTTT.

The V gene is TRBV18, the J gene TRBJ2-1; D is unclear. V lost 3 bases to trimming and J lost 8 bases, with 14 bases between them. There are 14 residues in the CDR3. Per the germline V gene, CDR1 is KGHSH and CDR2 is LQKENI. This CDR3 reads CASSPSAGADEQFF. CDR3 sequence (DNA): TGTGCCAGCTCACCGTCAGCCGGTGCGGATGAGCAGTTCTTC.

The chain carries TRBV5-1 and TRBJ2-7; 14 positions agree with TRBD2. The CDR3 spans 17 residues. Trimming cost V 4 bases and J 5 bases; bases outside gene matches: 11. Germline V gene data show CDR1 as SGHRS and CDR2 as YFSETQ. CDR3 region: CASSTGTSGRGVNEQYF. The CDR3 coding sequence is TGCGCCAGCAGCACGGGGACTAGCGGGAGAGGAGTCAACGAGCAGTACTTC.

This chain links TRBV7-8 with TRBJ1-1, with TRBD1 as a possible D gene (5 bases). CDR3 length: 18 amino acids. Trimming left V 0 bases short and J 1 base short, with 18 bases between. Looked up from germline, CDR1 is SGHVS and CDR2 is FQNEAQ. This CDR3 is CASSLAGGKTSSNTEAFF. The CDR3 DNA reads as TGTGCCAGCAGCTTAGCGGGGGGTAAGACCTCCTCGAACACTGAAGCTTTCTTT.